The source of this TCR beta chain is a study of spatial heterogeneity in lung cancer. Described time point: sample taken at primary tumor resection. Broader study findings: Tracking of tumor mutation counts was seen in expanded intratumoral alpha and beta TCR counts.

Trimming pared 6 bases from V and 8 bases from J, leaving 19 bases between. CDR3 length: 15 amino acids. By sample fraction, this clonotype is medium-sized. Antigen specificity is unknown. TCRdb analysed the 5' RACE reads with MiXCR anew, one entry per CDR3 protein. The data contain about 4,000 distinct CDR3 sequences, about 6.1% of them singletons. The source material was lung tumor tissue, sampled at surgery. The TCR comes from a male donor with early-stage non-small cell lung cancer. V usage is TRBV12-3 or TRBV12-4 and J usage is TRBJ2-2; D gene unclear. CDR3 bases: TGTGCCAGCAGATCCGGTCGCTCTTCGTATGGGGAGCTGTTTTTT. It translates to CASRSGRSSYGELFF.